Presented here are 17 T cell receptor beta chains from one specimen sequenced in a study of shared clonotypes between healthy human individuals. Some clones are missing from TCRdb's copy, which holds only in-frame ones; the method was immunoSEQ multiplex PCR. This table has about 1 million clones, about 80% appearing once. The sequencing sample was made of memory CD4+ T cells sorted from blood. The subset here: CD45RA-negative fraction. These receptors all come from a young man in good health.

The chain links TRBV7-8 to TRBJ1-6; TRBD1 agrees at 12 bases. With V trimmed by 1 base and J by 9 bases, 1 base remained unmatched. Germline-derived CDR1 and CDR2 are SGHVS and FQNEAQ. This CDR3 comprises 15 residues. CDR3 amino acids: CASSLVGQGASPLHF. In nucleotides, the CDR3 is TGTGCCAGCAGCTTAGTGGGACAGGGGGCTTCACCCCTCCACTTT.

The chain joins TRBV5-5 to TRBJ2-7; no definite D call. Germline V gene sequence: CDR1 SGHKS, CDR2 YYEKEE (reference sequence). CDR3 length equals 15 residues. Trimming left V 4 bases short and J 3 bases short, with 17 bases between. CDR3 bases: TGTGCCAGCAGCCCCCGCCCAGGTACCCTCTACGAGCAGTACTTC. Translated: CASSPRPGTLYEQYF. The full variable domain, with the rest looked up from reference TRBV5-5 and TRBJ2-7, is DAGVTQSPTHLIKTRGQQVTLRCSPISGHKSVSWYQQVLGQGPQFIFQYYEKEERGRGNFPDRFSARQFPNYSSELNVNALLLGDSALYLCASSPRPGTLYEQYFGPGTRLTVT.

V usage is TRBV5-1 and J usage is TRBJ1-1, with D possibly matching TRBD1 (6 bases). V shed 7 bases and J shed 1 base, with 17 bases lying between them. Germline lookup yields CDR1 SGHRS and CDR2 YFSETQ. CDR3 length: 15 residues. The CDR3 bases are TGCGCCAGCGCCGTTGGCGGGGGCGAGAACACTGAAGCTTTCTTT. It yields the protein CASAVGGGENTEAFF.

This clone was found a few times. The rearrangement uses TRBV2 and TRBJ1-6; TRBD1 aligns across 9 bases. V was clipped by 5 bases and J by 0 bases; unmatched bases: 17. Per the germline V gene, CDR1 is SNHLY and CDR2 is FYNNEI. The length of the CDR3 is 21 residues. The CDR3 spells CASSPRRTGQGTSSYNSPLHF. DNA for the CDR3: TGTGCCAGCAGTCCTCGGCGAACCGGACAGGGGACGAGCTCCTATAATTCACCCCTCCACTTT.

This clone appeared once. The chain recombines TRBV5-6 with TRBJ1-6; D may be TRBD1 (6 bases). Germline V gene data show CDR1 as SGHDT and CDR2 as YYEEEE. Trimming shortened V by 0 bases and J by 8 bases, and 9 bases separated the two germline ends. This CDR3 contains 14 residues. As DNA, the CDR3 is TGTGCCAGCAGCTTGGTACAGGGAGATTCACCCCTCCACTTT. Translated, it gives CASSLVQGDSPLHF.

The V and J genes are TRBV30 and TRBJ1-3; 8 bases map to TRBD1. The length of the CDR3 is 14 residues. The V gene end was trimmed by 3 bases and the J gene end by 7 bases; junction bases not matched to a gene: 8. CDR1 and CDR2 (germline): GTSNPN, SVGIG (reference sequence). The CDR3 loop is CAWRRTGSINTIYF. The DNA of the CDR3 is TGTGCCTGGAGAAGGACAGGGTCGATTAACACCATATATTTT.

The V call is TRBV2, the J call TRBJ2-3; 12 positions match TRBD2. With 5 bases clipped from V and 1 base from J, the junction kept 7 bases outside the gene matches. Germline V lookup: CDR1 SNHLY, CDR2 FYNNEI. The CDR3 is 17 residues long. CDR3 nucleotides: TGTGCCAGCAGTCTTAGAAGACTAGCGGGGGGCACAGATACGCAGTATTTT. Translation: CASSLRRLAGGTDTQYF.

The table lists this clone with a few counts. V and J are TRBV7-2 and TRBJ2-3; no clear D gene. The length of the CDR3 is 16 residues. Trimming took 5 bases from V and 1 from J, leaving 16 bases between them. The germline V gene encodes CDR1 SGHTA and CDR2 FQGNSA. For the CDR3, the DNA is TGTGCCAGCAGCCTCTGGGGTGGCCGAGGCACAGATACGCAGTATTTT. Translation gives CASSLWGGRGTDTQYF. The whole variable domain, remainder taken from reference TRBV7-2 and TRBJ2-3, is GAGVSQSPSNKVTEKGKDVELRCDPISGHTALYWYRQSLGQGLEFLIYFQGNSAPDKSGLPSDRFSAERTGGSVSTLTIQRTQQEDSAVYLCASSLWGGRGTDTQYFGPGTRLTVL.

This clone was seen just once. This likely stems from a read error, as it lies one base from a far larger clone. The chain couples TRBV18 to TRBJ1-1, with a weak D call TRBD1 (6 bases). Trimming pared 7 bases from V and 1 base from J, leaving 10 bases between. The CDR3 runs to 13 residues. The germline CDR1 and CDR2 sequences are KGHSH and LQKENI. The CDR3 DNA is TGTGCCAGCTTAACAGGGAGGAACACTGAAGCTTTCTTT. Residues: CASLTGRNTEAFF.

This rearrangement joins TRBV6-5 to TRBJ2-7; a weak D match, TRBD2 (6 bases). With 6 bases removed from V and 0 bases from J, the gap between germline ends came to 15 bases. The germline V gene encodes CDR1 MNHEY and CDR2 SVGAGI. The CDR3 has 15 residues. Here the CDR3 reads CASSPSWEDSYEQYF. The DNA for the CDR3 is TGTGCCAGCAGCCCCTCATGGGAGGACTCCTACGAGCAGTACTTC.

V usage is TRBV6-1 and J usage is TRBJ2-2, with no clear D. V lost 0 bases and J 4 bases, leaving 9 bases between the germline ends. The CDR3 extends over 15 amino acids. Germline loops: CDR1 MNHNS, CDR2 SASEGT. In DNA, the CDR3 is TGTGCCAGCAGTGAAGCTCGTTTACTCACCGGGGAGCTGTTTTTT. This codes for CASSEARLLTGELFF.

This clone has just a few counts. The chain couples TRBV19 to TRBJ1-5; D might be TRBD1 (5 bases). V was trimmed by 8 bases and J by 1 base, leaving 18 bases between them. Per the germline V gene, CDR1 is LNHDA and CDR2 is SQIVND (reference sequence). The CDR3 totals 16 residues. The CDR3 DNA reads TGTGCCAGTGTGTCCCTGGGAGGGACGAGCAATCAGCCCCAGCATTTT. This translates into CASVSLGGTSNQPQHF. Together with reference TRBV19 and TRBJ1-5, the CDR3 gives the full variable domain: DGGITQSPKYLFRKEGQNVTLSCEQNLNHDAMYWYRQDPGQGLRLIYYSQIVNDFQKGDIAEGYSVSREKKESFPLTVTSAQKNPTAFYLCASVSLGGTSNQPQHFGDGTRLSIL.

J is TRBJ1-2 and V is TRBV2; D unclear. Per germline, CDR1 SNHLY and CDR2 FYNNEI. The CDR3 covers 13 residues. V lost 0 bases and J lost 4, with 6 bases in between. CDR3 in amino acids: CASSEARSYGYTF. The CDR3 nucleotides read TGTGCCAGCAGTGAAGCGCGAAGCTATGGCTACACCTTC.

This rearrangement joins TRBV5-1 to TRBJ2-7, with D possibly TRBD1 on 5 matching bases. V was pared by 4 bases and J by 4 bases, with 15 bases between. In germline, CDR1 is SGHRS, CDR2 YFSETQ. The CDR3 has 14 amino acids. CDR3 region: CASSLFQGTYEQYF. The DNA for the CDR3 is TGCGCCAGCAGCCTCTTCCAGGGTACGTACGAGCAGTACTTC.

As DNA, the CDR3 is TGTGCCAGTAGTTCCCGACTAGCGGGGGGAATCTACAATGAGCAGTTCTTC. Protein product: CASSSRLAGGIYNEQFF. The J gene is TRBJ2-1, the V gene TRBV19; 13 bases are shared with TRBD2. The CDR3 runs 17 residues. V lost 5 bases and J lost 3; bases outside the gene matches: 7. Germline CDR1 reads LNHDA; CDR2 reads SQIVND (reference sequence).

This clone turned up a few times. This specimen includes other DNA sequences encoding the same CDR3. The chain has TRBV2 and TRBJ2-3; D remains unclear. Trimming removed 2 bases from V and 0 bases from J, with 6 bases in between. Germline CDR1 and CDR2: SNHLY and FYNNEI. The CDR3 has 14 residues. The CDR3 region has the DNA TGTGCCAGCAGTGAAAGTTGGAGCACAGATACGCAGTATTTT. This sequence encodes CASSESWSTDTQYF.

This clone was detected once. The CDR3 coding sequence is TGTGCCAGCAGCTTCGGGAGGGTCACACAAGAGACCCAGTACTTC. Amino acid sequence: CASSFGRVTQETQYF. The chain joins TRBV7-9 to TRBJ2-5, with 8 positions matching TRBD2. Germline loops: CDR1 SEHNR, CDR2 FQNEAQ (reference sequence). The CDR3 has 15 amino acids. Unmatched junction bases numbered 5, after V lost 3 bases and J lost 2 bases.